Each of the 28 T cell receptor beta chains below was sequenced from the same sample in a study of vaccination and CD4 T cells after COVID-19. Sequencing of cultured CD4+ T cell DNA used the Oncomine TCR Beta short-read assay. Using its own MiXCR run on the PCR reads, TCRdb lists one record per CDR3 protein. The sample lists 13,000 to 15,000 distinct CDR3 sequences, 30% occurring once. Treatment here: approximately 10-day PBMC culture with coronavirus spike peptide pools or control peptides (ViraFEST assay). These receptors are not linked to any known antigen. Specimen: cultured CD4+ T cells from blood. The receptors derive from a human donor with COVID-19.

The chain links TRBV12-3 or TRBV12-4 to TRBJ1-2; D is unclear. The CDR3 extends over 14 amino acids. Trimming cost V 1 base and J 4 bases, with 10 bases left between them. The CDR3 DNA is TGTGCCAGCAGTTTAGTAGGCAGCCTCTATGGCTACACCTTC. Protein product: CASSLVGSLYGYTF.

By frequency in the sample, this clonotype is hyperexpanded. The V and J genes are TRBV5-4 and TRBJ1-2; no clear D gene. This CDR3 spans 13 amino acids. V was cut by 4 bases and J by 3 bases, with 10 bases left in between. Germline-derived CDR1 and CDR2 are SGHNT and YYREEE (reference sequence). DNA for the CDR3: TGTGCCAGCAGCGGCGGGGAGTACTATGGCTACACCTTC. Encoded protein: CASSGGEYYGYTF. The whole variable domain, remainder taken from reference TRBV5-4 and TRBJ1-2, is ETGVTQSPTHLIKTRGQQVTLRCSSQSGHNTVSWYQQALGQGPQFIFQYYREEENGRGNFPPRFSGLQFPNYSSELNVNALELDDSALYLCASSGGEYYGYTFGSGTRLTVV.

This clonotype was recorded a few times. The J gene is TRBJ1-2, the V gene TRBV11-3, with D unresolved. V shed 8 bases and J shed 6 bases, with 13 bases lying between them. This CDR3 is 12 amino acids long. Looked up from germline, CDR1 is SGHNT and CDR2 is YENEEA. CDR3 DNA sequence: TGTGCCAGCGGAGGTTGGTGCAATGGCTACACCTTC. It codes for CASGGWCNGYTF.

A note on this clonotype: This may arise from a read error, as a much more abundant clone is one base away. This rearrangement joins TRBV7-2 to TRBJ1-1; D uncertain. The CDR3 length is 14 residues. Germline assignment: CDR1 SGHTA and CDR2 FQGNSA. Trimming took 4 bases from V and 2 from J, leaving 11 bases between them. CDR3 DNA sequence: TGTGCCAGCAGCTGGAGGATTATAAACACTGAAGCTTTCTTT. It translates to CASSWRIINTEAFF. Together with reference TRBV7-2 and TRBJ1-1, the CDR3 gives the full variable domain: GAGVSQSPSNKVTEKGKDVELRCDPISGHTALYWYRQSLGQGLEFLIYFQGNSAPDKSGLPSDRFSAERTGGSVSTLTIQRTQQEDSAVYLCASSWRIINTEAFFGQGTRLTVV.

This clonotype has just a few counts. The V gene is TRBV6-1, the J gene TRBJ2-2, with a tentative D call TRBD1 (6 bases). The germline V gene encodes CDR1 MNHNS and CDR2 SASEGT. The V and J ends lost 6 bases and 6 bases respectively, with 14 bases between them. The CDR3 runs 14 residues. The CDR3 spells CASSRTVWAGELFF. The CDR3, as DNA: TGTGCCAGCAGCCGGACAGTATGGGCCGGGGAGCTGTTTTTT.

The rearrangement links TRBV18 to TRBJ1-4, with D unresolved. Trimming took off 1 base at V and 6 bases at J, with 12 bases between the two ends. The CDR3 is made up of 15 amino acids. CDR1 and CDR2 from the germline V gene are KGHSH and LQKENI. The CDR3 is CASSPQPRSDEKLFF. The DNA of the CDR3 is TGTGCCAGCTCACCACAACCTAGGTCCGATGAAAAACTGTTTTTT.

The CDR3 sequence is CASSLGYRGGEKLFF. The DNA for the CDR3 is TGTGCCAGCAGTTTAGGTTACAGGGGTGGTGAAAAACTGTTTTTT. V gene TRBV28 combines with J gene TRBJ1-4, with 7 bases that match TRBD1. The junction had 7 bases not matched to a gene; V was cut back by 2 bases and J by 7 bases. The CDR3 has 15 residues. Germline-derived CDR1 and CDR2 are MDHEN and SYDVKM.

In DNA form, the CDR3 reads TGTGCCAGCAGTCCTCGACAGGGGAGGTTGAGCACTGAAGCTTTCTTT. This encodes CASSPRQGRLSTEAFF. The V and J genes are TRBV27 and TRBJ1-1; 8 nucleotides line up with TRBD1. The ends lost 5 bases at V and 4 bases at J; junction bases unmatched: 12. There are 16 residues in the CDR3. Germline CDR1 reads MNHEY; CDR2 reads SMNVEV (reference sequence).

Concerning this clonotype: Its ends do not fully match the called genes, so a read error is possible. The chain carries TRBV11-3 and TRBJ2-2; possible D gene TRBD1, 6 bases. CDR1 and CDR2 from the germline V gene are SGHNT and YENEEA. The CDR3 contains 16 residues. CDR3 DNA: TGTGCCGGCAGCTTGGGACACCCTGGAGTCACCGGGGAGCTGTTTTTT. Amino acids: CAGSLGHPGVTGELFF.

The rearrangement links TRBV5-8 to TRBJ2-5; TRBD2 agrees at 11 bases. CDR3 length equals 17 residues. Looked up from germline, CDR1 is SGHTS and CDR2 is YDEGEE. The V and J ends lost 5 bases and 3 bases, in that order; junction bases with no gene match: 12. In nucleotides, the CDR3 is TGTGCCAGCAGGGGCGGGCTGGGGACTAGCGGTGAAGAGACCCAGTACTTC. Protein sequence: CASRGGLGTSGEETQYF.

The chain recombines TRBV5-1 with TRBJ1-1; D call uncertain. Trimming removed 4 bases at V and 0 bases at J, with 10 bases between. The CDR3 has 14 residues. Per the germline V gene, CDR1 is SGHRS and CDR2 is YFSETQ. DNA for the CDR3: TGCGCCAGCAGCGGGCAGGCAATGAACACTGAAGCTTTCTTT. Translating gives CASSGQAMNTEAFF.

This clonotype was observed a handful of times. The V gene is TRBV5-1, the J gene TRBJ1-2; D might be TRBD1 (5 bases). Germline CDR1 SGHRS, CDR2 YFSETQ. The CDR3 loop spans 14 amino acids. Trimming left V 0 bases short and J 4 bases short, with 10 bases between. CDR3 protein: CASSLGGGTYGYTF. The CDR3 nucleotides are TGCGCCAGCAGCTTGGGTGGGGGAACCTATGGCTACACCTTC.

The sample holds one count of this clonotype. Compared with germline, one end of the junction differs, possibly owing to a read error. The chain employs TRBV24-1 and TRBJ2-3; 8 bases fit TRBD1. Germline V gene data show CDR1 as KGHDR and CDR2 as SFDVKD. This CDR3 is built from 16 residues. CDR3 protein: CASSDRTGTSTDTQYF. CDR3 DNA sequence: TGTGCCTCCAGTGATCGGACAGGGACTAGCACAGATACGCAGTATTTT.

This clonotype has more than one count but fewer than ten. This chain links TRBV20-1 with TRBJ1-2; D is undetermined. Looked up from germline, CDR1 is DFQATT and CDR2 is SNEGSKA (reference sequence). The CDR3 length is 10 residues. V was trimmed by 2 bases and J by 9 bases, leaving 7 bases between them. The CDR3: CSARNTRYTF. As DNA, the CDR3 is TGCAGTGCTAGAAACACACGCTACACCTTC.

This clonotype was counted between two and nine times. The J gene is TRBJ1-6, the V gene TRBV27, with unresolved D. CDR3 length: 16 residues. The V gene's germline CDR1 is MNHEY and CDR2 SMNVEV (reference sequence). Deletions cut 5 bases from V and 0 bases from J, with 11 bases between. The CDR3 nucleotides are TGTGCCAGCAGTCAGGACCAGAGCTCCTATAATTCACCCCTCCACTTT. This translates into CASSQDQSSYNSPLHF.

DNA of the CDR3: TGTGCCAGCATCCAGACAGGGAACACTGAAGCTTTCTTT. Translation gives CASIQTGNTEAFF. The chain combines TRBV6-1 with TRBJ1-1, with a weak D call TRBD1 (6 bases). Trimming left V 7 bases short and J 1 base short, with 10 bases between. From germline, CDR1 is MNHNS and CDR2 SASEGT. The CDR3 length is 13 residues.

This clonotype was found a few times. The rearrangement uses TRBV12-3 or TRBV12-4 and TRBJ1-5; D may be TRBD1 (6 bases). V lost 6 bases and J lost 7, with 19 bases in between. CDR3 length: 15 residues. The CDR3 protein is CASRIGEQGRQPQHF. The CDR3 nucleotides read TGTGCCAGCAGAATTGGAGAACAGGGTCGGCAGCCCCAGCATTTT.

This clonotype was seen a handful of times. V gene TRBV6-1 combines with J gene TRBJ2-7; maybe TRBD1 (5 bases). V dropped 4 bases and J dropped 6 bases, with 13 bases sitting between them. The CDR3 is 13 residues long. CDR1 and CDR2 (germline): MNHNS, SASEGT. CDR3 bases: TGTGCCAGCAGTGTCACAGGAATGGCCGAGCAGTACTTC. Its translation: CASSVTGMAEQYF.

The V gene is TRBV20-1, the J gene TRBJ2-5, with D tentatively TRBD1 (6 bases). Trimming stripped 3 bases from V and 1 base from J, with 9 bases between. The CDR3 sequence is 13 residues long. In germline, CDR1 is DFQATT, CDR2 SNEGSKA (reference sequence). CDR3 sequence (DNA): TGCAGTGCTAGGGACAGCCTCCAAGAGACCCAGTACTTC. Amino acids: CSARDSLQETQYF.

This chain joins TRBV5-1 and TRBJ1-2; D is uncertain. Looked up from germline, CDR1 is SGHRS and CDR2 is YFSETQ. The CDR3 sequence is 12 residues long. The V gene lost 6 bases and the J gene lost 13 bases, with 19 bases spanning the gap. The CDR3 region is CASTQVGSDPTF. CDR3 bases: TGCGCCAGCACTCAGGTTGGGTCGGATCCCACCTTC. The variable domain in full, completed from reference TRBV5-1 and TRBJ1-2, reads KAGVTQTPRYLIKTRGQQVTLSCSPISGHRSVSWYQQTPGQGLQFLFEYFSETQRNKGNFPGRFSGRQFSNSRSEMNVSTLELGDSALYLCASTQVGSDPTFGSGTRLTVV.

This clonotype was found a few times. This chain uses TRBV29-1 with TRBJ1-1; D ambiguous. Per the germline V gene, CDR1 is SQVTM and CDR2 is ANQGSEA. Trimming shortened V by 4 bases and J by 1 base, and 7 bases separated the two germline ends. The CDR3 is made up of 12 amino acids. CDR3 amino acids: CSVVRANTEAFF. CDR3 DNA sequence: TGCAGCGTTGTGAGGGCGAACACTGAAGCTTTCTTT.

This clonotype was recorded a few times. CDR3 DNA: TGTGCCAGCAGCCGCAGGGAAGGCGAACACGCCGGGGAGCTGTTTTTT. Its protein is CASSRREGEHAGELFF. The chain joins TRBV4-2 to TRBJ2-2, with D possibly matching TRBD1 (5 bases). This CDR3 comprises 16 residues. Trimming left V 4 bases short and J 6 bases short, with 18 bases between. CDR1 and CDR2 from the germline V gene are LGHNA and YNFKEQ.

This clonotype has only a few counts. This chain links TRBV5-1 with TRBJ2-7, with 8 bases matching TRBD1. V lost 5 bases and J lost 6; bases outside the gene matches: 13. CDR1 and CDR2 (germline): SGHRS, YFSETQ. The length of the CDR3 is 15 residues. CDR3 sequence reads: CASSLRTGTSAEQYF. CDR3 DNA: TGCGCCAGCAGTTTGCGGACAGGGACCTCGGCCGAGCAGTACTTC. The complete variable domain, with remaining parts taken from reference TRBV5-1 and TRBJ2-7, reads KAGVTQTPRYLIKTRGQQVTLSCSPISGHRSVSWYQQTPGQGLQFLFEYFSETQRNKGNFPGRFSGRQFSNSRSEMNVSTLELGDSALYLCASSLRTGTSAEQYFGPGTRLTVT.

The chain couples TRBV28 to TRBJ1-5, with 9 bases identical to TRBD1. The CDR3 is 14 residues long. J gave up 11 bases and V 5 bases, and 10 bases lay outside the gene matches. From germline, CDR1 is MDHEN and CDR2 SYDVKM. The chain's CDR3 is CASSATGGGRTQHF. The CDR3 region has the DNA TGTGCCAGCAGTGCGACAGGGGGGGGTCGGACCCAGCATTTT.

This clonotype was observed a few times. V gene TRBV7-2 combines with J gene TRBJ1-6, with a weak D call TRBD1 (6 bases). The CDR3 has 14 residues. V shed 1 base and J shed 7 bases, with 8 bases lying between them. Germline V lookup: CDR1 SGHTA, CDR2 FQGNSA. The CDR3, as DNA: TGTGCCAGCAGCTTAGGACAGGAGAATTCACCCCTCCACTTT. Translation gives CASSLGQENSPLHF.

The CDR3 sequence is CAWSVLAGGNNEQFF. The DNA for the CDR3 is TGTGCCTGGAGTGTCCTAGCGGGGGGCAACAATGAGCAGTTCTTC. The V call is TRBV30, the J call TRBJ2-1, with TRBD2 matching over 11 bases. The trim removed 0 bases at V and 5 bases at J, leaving 3 bases unmatched. This CDR3 contains 15 residues. The germline CDR1 and CDR2 sequences are GTSNPN and SVGIG (reference sequence).

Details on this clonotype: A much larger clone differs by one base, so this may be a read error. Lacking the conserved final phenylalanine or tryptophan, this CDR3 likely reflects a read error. The CDR3 region has the DNA TGTGCCAGCAACCCGGGGACGAACACCGGGGAGCTGTTTTCT. Protein: CASNPGTNTGELFS. The gene calls are TRBV6-1 and TRBJ2-2; perhaps TRBD2 as D (5 bases). Deletions cut 7 bases from V and 0 bases from J, with 9 bases between. CDR3 length: 14 residues. Per germline, CDR1 MNHNS and CDR2 SASEGT.

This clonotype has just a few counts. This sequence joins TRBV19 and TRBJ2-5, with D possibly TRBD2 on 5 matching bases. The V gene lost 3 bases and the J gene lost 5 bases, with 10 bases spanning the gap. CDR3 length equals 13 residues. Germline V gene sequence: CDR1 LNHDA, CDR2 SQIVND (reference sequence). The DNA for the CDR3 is TGTGCCAGTAGTATTTCGGGATCGGAGACCCAGTACTTC. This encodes CASSISGSETQYF.